These 20 T cell receptor beta chains came from one sample sequenced in a study of OX40 agonist ivuxolimab in advanced cancers. Sequencing was performed with immunoSEQ multiplex PCR; in TCRdb, only in-frame clones are kept and a portion is missing. The sample has some 80,000 clones; roughly 90% are singletons. The starting material was CD4+ or CD8+ T cells sorted from blood, obtained in a trial of the OX40 agonist ivuxolimab. The source is an adult with an advanced solid tumor such as melanoma, head and neck, liver or kidney cancer.

This clone showed up just once. This chain links TRBV27 with TRBJ1-1; D is possibly TRBD1 (5 bases). V lost 2 bases and J lost 5, with 18 bases in between. Germline V lookup: CDR1 MNHEY, CDR2 SMNVEV (reference sequence). There are 16 residues in the CDR3. The CDR3 loop is CASSLISFGGVTEAFF. The CDR3 DNA is TGTGCCAGCAGTTTAATCTCCTTCGGGGGTGTAACTGAAGCTTTCTTT.

The chain links TRBV14 to TRBJ2-1; D not resolved. Germline loops: CDR1 SGHDN, CDR2 FVKESK. V lost 1 base to trimming and J lost 2 bases, with 6 bases between them. The length of the CDR3 is 14 residues. The CDR3 coding sequence is TGTGCCAGCAGCCAAGGGGATCCCTACAATGAGCAGTTCTTC. It yields the protein CASSQGDPYNEQFF.

The chain links TRBV7-6 to TRBJ2-1; D is ambiguous. Trimming took off 1 base at V and 0 bases at J, with 10 bases between the two ends. Per germline, CDR1 SGHVS and CDR2 FNYEAQ. CDR3 length equals 16 residues. CDR3 sequence reads: CASSLDGRSSYNEQFF. The CDR3 DNA reads as TGTGCCAGCAGCTTAGACGGCAGGAGCTCCTACAATGAGCAGTTCTTC.

V gene TRBV2 combines with J gene TRBJ2-7; TRBD2 agrees at 15 bases. Germline V lookup: CDR1 SNHLY, CDR2 FYNNEI. CDR3 length: 16 residues. V was pared by 9 bases and J by 0 bases, with 6 bases of the junction left unmatched. CDR3 nucleotide sequence: TGTGCCAGTGGGACTAGCGGGGGGATGAGCTCCTACGAGCAGTACTTC. The encoded protein is CASGTSGGMSSYEQYF.

The V and J genes are TRBV9 and TRBJ2-2, with 9 bases that match TRBD2. The trim removed 1 base at V and 4 bases at J, leaving 8 bases unmatched. The germline CDR1 and CDR2 sequences are SGDLS and YYNGEE. The CDR3 runs to 17 residues. CDR3 loop: CASSVSRGGAFTGELFF. CDR3 DNA: TGTGCCAGCAGCGTAAGTCGCGGGGGGGCGTTCACCGGGGAGCTGTTTTTT.

The rearrangement joins TRBV6-4 to TRBJ2-1; D is ambiguous. Germline values: CDR1 MRHNA, CDR2 SNTAGT. Trimming stripped 4 bases from V and 3 bases from J, with 10 bases between. This CDR3 has 14 residues. The CDR3 loop is CASSGGGSYNEQFF. The CDR3 DNA reads as TGTGCCAGCAGTGGAGGCGGCAGCTACAATGAGCAGTTCTTC.

The chain couples TRBV11-2 to TRBJ1-1; D not resolved. This CDR3 is 15 amino acids long. V was trimmed by 5 bases and J by 2 bases, leaving 15 bases between them. Looked up from germline, CDR1 is SGHAT and CDR2 is FQNNGV. The CDR3 sequence: CASSLQTADNTEAFF. The CDR3 nucleotides read TGTGCCAGCAGCCTCCAGACGGCGGACAACACTGAAGCTTTCTTT.

DNA for the CDR3: TGCAGCGTTGAAGTAATTAGGCTGGACCTCTCCTACAATGAGCAGTTCTTC. This sequence encodes CSVEVIRLDLSYNEQFF. The chain combines TRBV29-1 with TRBJ2-1; D is unresolved. CDR1 is SQVTM and CDR2 is ANQGSEA in the germline V gene. CDR3 length: 17 residues. V dropped 1 base and J dropped 0 bases, with 16 bases sitting between them.

The chain uses TRBV9 and TRBJ2-1; D might be TRBD1 (6 bases). Trimming cost V 3 bases and J 6 bases, with 13 bases left between them. Germline V CDR1 and CDR2: SGDLS, YYNGEE. CDR3 length: 14 amino acids. CDR3 sequence (DNA): TGTGCCAGCAGCGCTTCACAGGGCTTCAATGAGCAGTTCTTC. This translates into CASSASQGFNEQFF.

This sequence joins TRBV7-2 and TRBJ1-6; D is uncertain. The V and J ends lost 5 bases and 7 bases respectively, with 15 bases between them. This CDR3 has 15 amino acids. Per the germline V gene, CDR1 is SGHTA and CDR2 is FQGNSA. The CDR3 here is CASSPSETPNSPLHF. The CDR3 nucleotides are TGTGCCAGCAGCCCCTCGGAGACTCCGAATTCACCCCTCCACTTT.

This chain's CDR3 is CASSDSKLGEQFF. The DNA for the CDR3 is TGTGCCAGCAGTGACTCGAAGTTGGGTGAGCAGTTCTTC. The chain links TRBV6-4 to TRBJ2-1; no clear D gene. Germline assignment: CDR1 MRHNA and CDR2 SNTAGT. The CDR3 length is 13 residues. Deletions cut 0 bases from V and 9 bases from J, with 9 bases between.

This sequence joins TRBV13 and TRBJ2-1, with 8 nucleotides matching TRBD1. The CDR3 spans 15 residues. The ends lost 3 bases at V and 6 bases at J; junction bases unmatched: 7. Germline CDR1 PRHDT, CDR2 FYEKMQ (reference sequence). The CDR3 DNA reads TGTGCCAGCAGCTTTATGGCAGGGGGCTCCAATGAGCAGTTCTTC. It translates to CASSFMAGGSNEQFF.

This chain uses TRBV7-9 with TRBJ2-2; perhaps TRBD1 as D (6 bases). The CDR3 spans 16 residues. The germline V and J ends were trimmed by 3 bases and 6 bases, with 17 bases remaining between them. In germline, CDR1 is SEHNR, CDR2 FQNEAQ (reference sequence). In DNA form, the CDR3 reads TGTGCCAGCAGCTTGGTATCTGGGGGCCCGGCCGGGGAGCTGTTTTTT. Translating it yields CASSLVSGGPAGELFF.

The V gene is TRBV18, the J gene TRBJ2-3, with 8 bases aligning to TRBD1. Looked up from germline, CDR1 is KGHSH and CDR2 is LQKENI. There are 17 residues in the CDR3. After removal of 2 bases from V and 3 bases from J, the junction contained 10 bases not matched to a gene. CDR3 coding DNA: TGTGCCAGCTCACCAATGGCGGCAGGGGGCCGGACAGATACGCAGTATTTT. Its translation: CASSPMAAGGRTDTQYF.

The gene calls are TRBV7-6 and TRBJ2-7, with a possible D match to TRBD2 (6 bases). The CDR3 spans 13 residues. Per the germline V gene, CDR1 is SGHVS and CDR2 is FNYEAQ. Trimming took off 5 bases at V and 3 bases at J, with 11 bases between the two ends. CDR3 DNA: TGTGCCAGCAGCCCCCGGACTAACTACGAGCAGTACTTC. Its translation is CASSPRTNYEQYF.

The chain employs TRBV5-1 and TRBJ1-5, with unresolved D. This CDR3 has 13 amino acids. Looked up from germline, CDR1 is SGHRS and CDR2 is YFSETQ. The V end was cut by 1 base, the J end by 3 bases, with 5 bases between. The CDR3 loop is CASSLSYNQPQHF. The CDR3 nucleotides read TGCGCCAGCAGCTTGAGTTACAATCAGCCCCAGCATTTT.

The chain employs TRBV9 and TRBJ2-7; possible D gene TRBD2, 6 bases. CDR1 and CDR2 (germline): SGDLS, YYNGEE. V lost 4 bases and J 5 bases, leaving 16 bases between the germline ends. The CDR3 sequence is 14 residues long. This CDR3 is CASSPGGGTHEQYF. CDR3 in DNA: TGTGCCAGCAGCCCCGGGGGTGGGACCCACGAGCAGTACTTC. Variable domain in full (rest from reference TRBV9 and TRBJ2-7): DSGVTQTPKHLITATGQRVTLRCSPRSGDLSVYWYQQSLDQGLQFLIQYYNGEERAKGNILERFSAQQFPDLHSELNLSSLELGDSALYFCASSPGGGTHEQYFGPGTRLTVT.

The chain links TRBV19 to TRBJ2-7; D gene unclear. V was pared by 6 bases and J by 3 bases, with 15 bases between. This CDR3 comprises 14 residues. CDR1 is LNHDA and CDR2 is SQIVND in the germline V gene (reference sequence). This CDR3 reads CASSPRAASYEQYF. The CDR3 bases are TGTGCCAGTAGCCCTCGCGCCGCGAGCTACGAGCAGTACTTC.

This clone was observed once. The V call is TRBV5-6, the J call TRBJ2-7, with 7 bases that match TRBD1. CDR3 length: 14 amino acids. Trimming at V came to 2 bases and at J to 3 bases, leaving 5 bases not matched to a gene. Germline V gene data show CDR1 as SGHDT and CDR2 as YYEEEE. The CDR3 is CASSLGTDDYEQYF. The CDR3 DNA reads as TGTGCCAGCAGCTTAGGGACAGATGACTACGAGCAGTACTTC.

CDR3 DNA sequence: TGTGCCTGGAGTGAAGTTGTGGCAGGCCACGAGCAGTACTTC. Its translation: CAWSEVVAGHEQYF. V gene TRBV30 combines with J gene TRBJ2-7; D remains ambiguous. The CDR3 has 14 amino acids. Germline V gene data show CDR1 as GTSNPN and CDR2 as SVGIG (reference sequence). V lost 1 base and J 5 bases, leaving 15 bases between the germline ends.